Below, 2 T cell receptor beta chains from the same sample are listed, as sequenced in a study of T cells in Graves' hyperthyroidism and ophthalmopathy. TCR beta CDR3 region amplification was performed from RNA transcripts. The TCR CDR3 was amplified in a first-round RT-PCR using the HTBI primer set. One entry per CDR3 protein, called by TCRdb with MiXCR from the multiplex PCR reads. The table lists around 490,000 distinct CDR3 sequences, 20% of them singletons, with around 50% in the top ten. The sequenced material came from blood. These receptors all come from a man between 35 and 55 years old with Graves' ophthalmopathy.

This clonotype was seen many times. CDR3 residues: CASSQGTLAFF. The CDR3 DNA sequence: TGTGCCAGCAGCCAAGGGACACTGGCTTTCTTT. The genes are TRBV3-1 and TRBJ1-1; a weak D match, TRBD1 (5 bases). Germline V gives CDR1 LGHDT, CDR2 YNNKEL (reference sequence). This CDR3 comprises 11 residues. V was pared by 1 base and J by 11 bases, with 8 bases between.

Comment on this clonotype: One end of the junction varies from germline; a read error may be responsible. The rearrangement links TRBV5-1 to TRBJ2-1; the match to TRBD2 covers 7 bases. CDR3 size: 16 residues. Looked up from germline, CDR1 is SGHRS and CDR2 is YFSETQ. CDR3 nucleotides: TGTGCCAGCAGCCTCAGACTAGCAGGCCCCCTAAATGAGCAGTTCTTC. Translated, it gives CASSLRLAGPLNEQFF.